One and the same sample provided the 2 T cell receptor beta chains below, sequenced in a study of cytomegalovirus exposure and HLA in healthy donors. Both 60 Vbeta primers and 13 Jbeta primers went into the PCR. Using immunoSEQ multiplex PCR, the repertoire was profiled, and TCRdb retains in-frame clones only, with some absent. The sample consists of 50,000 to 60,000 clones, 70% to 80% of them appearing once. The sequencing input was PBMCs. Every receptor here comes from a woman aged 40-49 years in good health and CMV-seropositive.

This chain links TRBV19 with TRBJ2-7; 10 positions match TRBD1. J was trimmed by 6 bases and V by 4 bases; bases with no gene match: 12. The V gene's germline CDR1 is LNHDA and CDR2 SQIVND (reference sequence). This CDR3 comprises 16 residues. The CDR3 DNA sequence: TGTGCCAGTAGTAAATTCCAGGGACAGGGGTCCACCGAGCAGTACTTC. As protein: CASSKFQGQGSTEQYF.

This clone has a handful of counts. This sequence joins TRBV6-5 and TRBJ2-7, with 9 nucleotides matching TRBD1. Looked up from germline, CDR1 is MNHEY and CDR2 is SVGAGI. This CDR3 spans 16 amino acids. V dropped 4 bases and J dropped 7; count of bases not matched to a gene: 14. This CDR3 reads CASSWGIGTGSGEQYF. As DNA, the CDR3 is TGTGCCAGCAGTTGGGGTATCGGGACAGGGTCGGGAGAGCAGTACTTC.